The rows below give T cell receptor beta chains drawn from one sample of a study of blood T cell repertoires in COVID-19. Some clones are missing from TCRdb's copy, which holds only in-frame ones; the method was immunoSEQ multiplex PCR. This sample carries approximately 76,000 clones, just over 85% of them seen once, and the ten largest clones take around 40%. The sequencing input was peripheral blood. All receptors come from a human donor in a cohort sampled during active COVID-19. The CDR3 runs from the conserved cysteine through the conserved F or W. D genes are given only for firm matches.

D	V	J	DNA	CDR3
NA	TRBV5-1	TRBJ1-1	TGCGCCAGCAGCTTGTCGCAGGGAATGAACACTGAAGCTTTCTTT	CASSLSQGMNTEAFF
NA	TRBV15	TRBJ1-2	TGTGCCACCAGCAGAGATGTATCGGGGGATTACTATGGCTACACCTTC	CATSRDVSGDYYGYTF
NA	TRBV7-6	TRBJ2-5	TGTGCCAGCAGCCCATTCGGACAGTCCCAAGAGACCCAGTACTTC	CASSPFGQSQETQYF
TRBD1	TRBV7-9	TRBJ2-1	TGTGCCAGCAGCTTCCCGGGACAGGGGTTACATGAGCAGTTCTTC	CASSFPGQGLHEQFF
NA	TRBV6-5	TRBJ1-3	TGTGCCAGCAGTCCGGGACAAACTTCTGGAAACACCATATATTTT	CASSPGQTSGNTIYF
NA	TRBV12-5	TRBJ1-2	TGTGCTAGTGGTACCCCGACCGAAGGAACTAGCTATGGCTACACCTTC	CASGTPTEGTSYGYTF
TRBD1	TRBV7-2	TRBJ1-4	TGTGCCAGCAGCCACGAGGGGGCGATTCCGAATGAAAAACTGTTTTTT	CASSHEGAIPNEKLFF
TRBD1	TRBV3-1/TRBV3-2	TRBJ1-1	TGTGCCAGCAGCCATCACAGGGGGAACACTGAAGCTTTCTTT	CASSHHRGNTEAFF
NA	TRBV27	TRBJ2-6	TGTGCCAGCAGTTTGGGACTCAGCTCTGGGGCCAACGTCCTGACTTTC	CASSLGLSSGANVLTF
NA	TRBV7-3	TRBJ2-1	TGTGCCAGCAGCTTAACCGGGATCCCTGACAATGAGCAGTTCTTC	CASSLTGIPDNEQFF